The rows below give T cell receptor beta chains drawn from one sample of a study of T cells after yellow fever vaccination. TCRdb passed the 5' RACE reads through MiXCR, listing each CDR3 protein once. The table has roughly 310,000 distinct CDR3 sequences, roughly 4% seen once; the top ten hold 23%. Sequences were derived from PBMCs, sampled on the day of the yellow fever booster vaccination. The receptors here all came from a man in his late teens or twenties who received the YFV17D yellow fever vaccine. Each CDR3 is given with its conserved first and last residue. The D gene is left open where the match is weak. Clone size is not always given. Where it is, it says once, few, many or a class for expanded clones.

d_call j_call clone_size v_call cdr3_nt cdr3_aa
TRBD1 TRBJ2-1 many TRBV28 TGTGCCAGCACCCCCCCGGGACAGGGTACCGATGAGCAGTTCTTC CASTPPGQGTDEQFF
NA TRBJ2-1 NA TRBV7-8 TGTGCCAGCAGCTTAGGCGGCTTCGTGGGAAGCAATGAGCAGTTCTTC CASSLGGFVGSNEQFF
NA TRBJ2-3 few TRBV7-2 TGTGCCAGCAGCTTTCAAGGACAGCTCACAGATACGCAGTATTTT CASSFQGQLTDTQYF
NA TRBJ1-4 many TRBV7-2 TGTGCCAGCAGCTCCTCGTTGTCTGAAAAACTGTTTTTT CASSSSLSEKLFF
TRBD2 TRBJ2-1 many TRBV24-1 TGTGCCACCAGTGATGCGCGGGGGTTGTACAATGAGCAGTTCTTC CATSDARGLYNEQFF
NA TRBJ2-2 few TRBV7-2 TGTGCCAGCAGCTTTTTTCGGGCGAACACCGGGGAGCTGTTTTTT CASSFFRANTGELFF
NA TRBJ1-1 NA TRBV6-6 TGTGCCAGCAGTTATACGCACATGAACACTGAAGCTTTCTTT CASSYTHMNTEAFF
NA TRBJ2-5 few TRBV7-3 TGTGCCAGCAGCTTAATCGGGGATGGGACCCAGTACTTC CASSLIGDGTQYF
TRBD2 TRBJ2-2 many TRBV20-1 TGCAGTGCTGCGAGCGGGGGGGCCGGGGAGCTGTTTTTT CSAASGGAGELFF
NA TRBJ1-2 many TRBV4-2 TGTGCCAGCAGCCAAGAGGGGGCAGCTAACTATGGCTACACCTTC CASSQEGAANYGYTF
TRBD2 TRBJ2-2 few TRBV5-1 TGCGCCAGCAGCTATACTAGCGTGGACACCGGGGAGCTGTTTTTT CASSYTSVDTGELFF
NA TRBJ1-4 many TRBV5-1 TGCGCCAGCAGCCTTTCCCGACAGTCAACTAATGAAAAACTGTTTTTT CASSLSRQSTNEKLFF
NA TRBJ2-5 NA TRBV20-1 TGCAGTGCCAGACCAGCCCAGGGACAAGAGACCCAGTACTTC CSARPAQGQETQYF
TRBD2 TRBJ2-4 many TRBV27 TGTGCCAGCAGTTACGGGGGGGCCTCGCCCATTCAGTACTTC CASSYGGASPIQYF
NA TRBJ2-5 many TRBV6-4 TGTGCCAGCACCCTAGGACGACAGCTAGAGACCCAGTACTTC CASTLGRQLETQYF
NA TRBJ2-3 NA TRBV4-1 TGCGCCAGCAGCCAATTCCCCGGACTCCTAACAGATACGCAGTATTTT CASSQFPGLLTDTQYF
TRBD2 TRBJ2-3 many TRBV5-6 TGTGCCAGCAGCTTAAGCGGGGCTAGATGGGATACGCAGTATTTT CASSLSGARWDTQYF
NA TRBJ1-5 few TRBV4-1 TGCGCCAGCAGCCAATCCATGGATCTAGGGCCCCAGCATTTT CASSQSMDLGPQHF
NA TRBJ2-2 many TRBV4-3 TGCGCCAGCAGCCAAATGGGCCCGAACACCGGGGAGCTGTTTTTT CASSQMGPNTGELFF
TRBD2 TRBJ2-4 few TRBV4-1 TGCGCCAGCAGCCAAGATCCGGCTAGCGGGGTCCAAAACATTCAGTACTTC CASSQDPASGVQNIQYF
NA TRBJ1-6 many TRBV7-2 TGTGCCAGCAGCTTAGCACGGGGGGCGGAAAATTCACCCCTCCACTTT CASSLARGAENSPLHF
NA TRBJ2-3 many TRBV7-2 TGTGCCAGCAGCTTAGTTGCTAGAGCAGATACGCAGTATTTT CASSLVARADTQYF
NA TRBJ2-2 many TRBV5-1 TGCGCCAGCAGCTTAGGACGTTCGAACACCGGGGAGCTGTTTTTT CASSLGRSNTGELFF
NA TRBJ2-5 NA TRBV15 TGTGCCACCAGCAGAGGAGGGTCGGAGACCCAGTACTTC CATSRGGSETQYF
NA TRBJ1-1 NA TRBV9 TGTGCCAGCAGCGCGGGGGACGGTGAAGCTTTCTTT CASSAGDGEAFF
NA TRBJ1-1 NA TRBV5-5 TGTGCCAGCAGCTTGGAGCACAGGGTGTTTGCTTTCTTT CASSLEHRVFAFF
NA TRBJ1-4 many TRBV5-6 TGTGCCAGCAGCTTGGGGGATAATGAAAAACTGTTTTTT CASSLGDNEKLFF
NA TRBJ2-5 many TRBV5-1 TGCGCCAGCAGTTCTCGGGGTGGGGAGACCCAGTACTTC CASSSRGGETQYF
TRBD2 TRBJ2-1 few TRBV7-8 TGTGCCAGCAGCAAAGAGTCTCTTAGCGGGGGGTACAATGAGCAGTTCTTC CASSKESLSGGYNEQFF